The present TCR beta chain was sequenced within a study of T cell responses to AZD1222 COVID-19 vaccine (dated by TCRdb to the early 2020s). At the level of the whole study: A total of approximately 230 trial participants underwent TCR sequencing, of whom some 210 received two doses of AZD1222 and about 25 received two doses of the MenACWY control vaccine. Trial participants were enrolled by age into 18-55, 56-69 and 70-plus year subgroups, with 148, 28 and 57 TCR-sequenced participants respectively.

In light of the paper, this sample's time point label describes: baseline before first vaccination. What the treatment or condition label conveys for this sample: meningococcal conjugate vaccine given as trial control. Vaccinee samples were obtained from the UK trials COV001 and COV002, which included a single-blind randomized controlled phase 2/3 trial of AZD1222 (ChAdOx1 nCoV-19) in healthy adults. For TCRbeta chain sequencing, PBMC samples from trial participants were taken at day 0 and at day 28 after the second dose. Relative to germline, V is 0 bases shorter and J is 7 bases shorter, with 11 bases between their ends. Looking up the germline V gene (reference sequence) yields CDR1 MNHEY and CDR2 SMNVEV. Reading from cysteine to phenylalanine, the CDR3 counts 14 amino acids. This entry keeps only the CDR3 DNA: 42 bases, framed from base 1. As for this clone: What antigen it recognizes has not been identified. Within one base of it there is no much larger clone, and no base qualities were kept.

Broad study findings and their caveats: Epitopes outside the regions mutated in the B.1.351 and B.1.1.7 variants were reportedly recognized by nearly half of the unique spike-specific TCRs. The vaccine-associated CD4 TCRs covered the entire spike protein, and the dominant responses fell in regions 160-218 and 743-854. The 56-69-year group was small, and its depth increase did not reach significance, likely because of low power. Participants were mostly white British, with more females than males. The authors suggested clonal diversity may have been underestimated. Because no day 14 peak-response samples were available, repertoires were characterized only after the peak T cell response. Only five or six AZD1222 recipients were SARS-CoV-2 seropositive at baseline, limiting conclusions about previously exposed vaccinees. Spike-specific TCR breadth and depth rose significantly after two AZD1222 doses compared with day 0 and with MenACWY recipients.

The CDR3 regions of human TCRbeta chains were analyzed by immunosequencing. The paper's data handling went like this. TCRs in the repertoires were compared against a reference library of SARS-CoV-2-specific TCRs that had been generated with the MIRA antigen-specificity platform. Breadth meant the fraction of unique TCRs that were SARS-CoV-2-associated, whereas depth meant the fraction of total T cells that were SARS-CoV-2-associated. Using the MIRA data, every spike-specific TCR was mapped to the spike region that the TCR reacted to and assigned to either a CD4 or a CD8 class. Log10-transformed breadth and depth values were compared by one-way ANOVA with Sidak's multiple comparisons tests. This immuneACCESS table, as held by TCRdb, lists in-frame sequences with V and J called but not all clones. Of the missing ones, under half trace to an unresolved V gene in checked studies; the others have no known cause. Clone size and the V and J calls come from that table; the DNA yielded D and trimming. A total of about 150,000 clones appear in this sample, approximately 90% of them only once. The ten largest clones add up to less than 3.5% of the sample.

The chain joins TRBV27 to TRBJ2-3, with no confident D gene call. This receptor was obtained from an adult in good health. Sequences were derived from peripheral blood, sampled on day 0 of MenACWY control vaccination. The CDR3 protein is CASSLSRAPNTQYF. The sequenced DNA is TGTGCCAGCAGTTTATCTAGGGCCCCAAATACGCAGTATTTT.